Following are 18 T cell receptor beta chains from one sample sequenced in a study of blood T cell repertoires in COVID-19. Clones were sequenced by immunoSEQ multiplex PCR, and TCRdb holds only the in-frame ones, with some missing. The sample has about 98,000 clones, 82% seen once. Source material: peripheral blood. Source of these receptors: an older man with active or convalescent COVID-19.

The CDR3 sequence: CASTPAQGSYEQYF. For the CDR3, the DNA is TGTGCCAGCACCCCGGCCCAGGGAAGCTACGAGCAGTACTTC. The chain recombines TRBV6-5 with TRBJ2-7; TRBD1 is a possible D gene (5 bases). Germline CDR1 MNHEY, CDR2 SVGAGI. This CDR3 has 14 residues. The V and J ends lost 7 bases and 3 bases respectively, with 16 bases between them.

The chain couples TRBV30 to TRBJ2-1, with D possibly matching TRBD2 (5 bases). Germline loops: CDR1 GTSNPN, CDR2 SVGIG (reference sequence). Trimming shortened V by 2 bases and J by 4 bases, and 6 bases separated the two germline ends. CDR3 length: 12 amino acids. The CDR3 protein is CAWSSGYNEQFF. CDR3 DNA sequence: TGTGCCTGGAGTTCGGGGTACAATGAGCAGTTCTTC.

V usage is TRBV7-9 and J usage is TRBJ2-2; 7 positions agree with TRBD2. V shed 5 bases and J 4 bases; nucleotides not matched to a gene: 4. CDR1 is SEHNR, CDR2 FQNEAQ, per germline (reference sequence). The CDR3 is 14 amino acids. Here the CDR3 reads CASSDWGGTGELFF. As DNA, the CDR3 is TGTGCCAGCAGCGACTGGGGGGGCACCGGGGAGCTGTTTTTT.

CDR3 sequence reads: CSARDIYGYTF. The CDR3 DNA sequence: TGCAGTGCTAGGGACATCTATGGCTACACCTTC. The gene calls are TRBV20-1 and TRBJ1-2; D might be TRBD1 (5 bases). Germline CDR1 and CDR2: DFQATT and SNEGSKA (reference sequence). V lost 3 bases and J 4 bases, leaving 6 bases between the germline ends. This CDR3 is built from 11 residues.

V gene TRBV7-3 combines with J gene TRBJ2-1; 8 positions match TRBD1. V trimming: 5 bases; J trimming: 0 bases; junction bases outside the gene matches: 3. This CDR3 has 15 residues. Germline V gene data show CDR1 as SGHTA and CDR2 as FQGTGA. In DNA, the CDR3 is TGTGCCAGCAGCCTTGGACAGGGCTCCTACAATGAGCAGTTCTTC. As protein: CASSLGQGSYNEQFF.

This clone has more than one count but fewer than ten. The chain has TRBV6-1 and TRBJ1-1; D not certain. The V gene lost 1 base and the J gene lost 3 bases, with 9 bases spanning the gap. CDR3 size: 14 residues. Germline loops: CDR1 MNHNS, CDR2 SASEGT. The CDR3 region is CASSEVLADTEAFF. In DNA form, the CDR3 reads TGTGCCAGCAGTGAAGTTCTGGCGGACACTGAAGCTTTCTTT.

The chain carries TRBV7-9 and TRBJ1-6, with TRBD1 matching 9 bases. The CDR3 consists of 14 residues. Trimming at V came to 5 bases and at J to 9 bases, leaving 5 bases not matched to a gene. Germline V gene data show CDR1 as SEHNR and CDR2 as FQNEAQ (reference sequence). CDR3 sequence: CASSLPGQGSPLHF. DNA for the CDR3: TGTGCCAGCAGCCTGCCGGGACAGGGTTCACCCCTCCACTTT.

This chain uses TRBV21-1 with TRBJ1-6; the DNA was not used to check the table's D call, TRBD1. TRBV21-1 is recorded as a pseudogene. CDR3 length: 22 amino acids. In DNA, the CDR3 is TGTGCCAGCAGCAAGGCGTGGGACACACGAGTAGAAACGTGCTCCTATAATTCACCCCTCCACTTT. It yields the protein CASSKAWDTRVETCSYNSPLHF.

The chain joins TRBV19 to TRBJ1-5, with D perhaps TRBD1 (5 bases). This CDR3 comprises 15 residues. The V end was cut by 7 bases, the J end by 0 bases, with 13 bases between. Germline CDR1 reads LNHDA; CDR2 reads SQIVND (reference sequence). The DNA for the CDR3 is TGTGCCAGTAACGGACAACTCTATAGCAATCAGCCCCAGCATTTT. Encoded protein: CASNGQLYSNQPQHF. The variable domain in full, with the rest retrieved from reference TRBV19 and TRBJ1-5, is DGGITQSPKYLFRKEGQNVTLSCEQNLNHDAMYWYRQDPGQGLRLIYYSQIVNDFQKGDIAEGYSVSREKKESFPLTVTSAQKNPTAFYLCASNGQLYSNQPQHFGDGTRLSIL.

The CDR3 DNA is TGCGCCAGCAGCCAAGGCGGGACAGGGACTTCTGGGGCCAACGTCCTGACTTTC. It encodes CASSQGGTGTSGANVLTF. This rearrangement joins TRBV4-1 to TRBJ2-6; TRBD1 agrees at 9 bases. Germline V gene sequence: CDR1 MGHRA, CDR2 YSYEKL. Unmatched junction bases numbered 5, after V lost 1 base and J lost 1 base. The CDR3 is made up of 18 amino acids.

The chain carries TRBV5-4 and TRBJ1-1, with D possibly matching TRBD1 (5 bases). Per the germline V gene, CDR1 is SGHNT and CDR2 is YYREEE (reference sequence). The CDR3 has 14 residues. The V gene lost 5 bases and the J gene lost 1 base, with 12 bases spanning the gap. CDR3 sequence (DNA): TGTGCCAGCAGGGGGGGGAGCGCGAACACTGAAGCTTTCTTT. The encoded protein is CASRGGSANTEAFF.

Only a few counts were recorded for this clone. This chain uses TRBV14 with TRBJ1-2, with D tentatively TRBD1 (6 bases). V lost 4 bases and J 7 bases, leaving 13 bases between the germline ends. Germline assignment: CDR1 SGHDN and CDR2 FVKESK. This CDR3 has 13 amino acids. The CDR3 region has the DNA TGTGCCAGCAGCCCTAGGGGGGGGTTTGGCTACACCTTC. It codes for CASSPRGGFGYTF.

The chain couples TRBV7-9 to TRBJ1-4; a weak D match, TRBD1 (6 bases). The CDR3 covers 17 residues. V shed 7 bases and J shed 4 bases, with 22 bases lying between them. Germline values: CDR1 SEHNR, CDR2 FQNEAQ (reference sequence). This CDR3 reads CASTTPRTGTSNEKLFF. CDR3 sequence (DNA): TGTGCCAGCACCACTCCCCGTACGGGGACAAGTAATGAAAAACTGTTTTTT.

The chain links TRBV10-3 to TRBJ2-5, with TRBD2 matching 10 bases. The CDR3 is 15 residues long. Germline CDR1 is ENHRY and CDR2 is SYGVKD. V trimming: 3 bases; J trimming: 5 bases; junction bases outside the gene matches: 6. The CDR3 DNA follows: TGTGCCATCAGTGAATCTAGCGGGGGTTGGGAGACCCAGTACTTC. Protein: CAISESSGGWETQYF.

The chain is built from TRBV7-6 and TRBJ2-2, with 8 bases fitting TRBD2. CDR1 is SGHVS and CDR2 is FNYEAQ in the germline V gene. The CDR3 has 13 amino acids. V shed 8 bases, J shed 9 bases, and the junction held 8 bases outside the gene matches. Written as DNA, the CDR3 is TGTGCCAGCGCCCCCCGGGGGGGCTGGGAGCTGTTTTTT. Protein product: CASAPRGGWELFF.

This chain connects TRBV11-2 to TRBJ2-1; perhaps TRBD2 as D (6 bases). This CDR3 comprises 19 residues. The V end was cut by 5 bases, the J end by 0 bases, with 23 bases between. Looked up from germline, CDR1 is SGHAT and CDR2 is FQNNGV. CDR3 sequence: CASSPFPVYSGGSYNEQFF. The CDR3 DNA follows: TGTGCCAGCAGCCCCTTTCCGGTCTACTCCGGGGGCTCCTACAATGAGCAGTTCTTC.

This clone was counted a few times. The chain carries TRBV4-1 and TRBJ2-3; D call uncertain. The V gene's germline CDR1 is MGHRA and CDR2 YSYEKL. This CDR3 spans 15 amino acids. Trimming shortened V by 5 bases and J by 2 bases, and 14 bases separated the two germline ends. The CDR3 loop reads CASSGDGYLTDTQYF. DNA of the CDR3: TGCGCCAGCAGCGGAGACGGCTACCTCACAGATACGCAGTATTTT.

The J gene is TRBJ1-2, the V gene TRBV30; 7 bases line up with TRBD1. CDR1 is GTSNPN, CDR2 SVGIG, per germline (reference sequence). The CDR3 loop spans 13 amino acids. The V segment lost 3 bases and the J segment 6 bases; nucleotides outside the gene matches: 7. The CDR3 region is CAWREQGSDGYTF. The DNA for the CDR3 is TGTGCCTGGAGGGAACAGGGGAGTGATGGCTACACCTTC.